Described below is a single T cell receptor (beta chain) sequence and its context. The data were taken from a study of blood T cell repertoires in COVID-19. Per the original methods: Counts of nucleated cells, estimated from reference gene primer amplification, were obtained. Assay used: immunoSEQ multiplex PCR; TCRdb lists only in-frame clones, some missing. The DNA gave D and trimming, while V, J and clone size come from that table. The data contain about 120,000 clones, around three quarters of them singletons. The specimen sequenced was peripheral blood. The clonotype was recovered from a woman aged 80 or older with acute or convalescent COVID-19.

In DNA, the CDR3 is TGCGCCAGCAGCCAAGACGGAGGACCCCCCGCCAGGGAGCTGTTTTTT. Translating gives CASSQDGGPPARELFF. The rearrangement uses TRBV4-3 and TRBJ2-2; possibly TRBD2 for D (5 bases). V was trimmed by 0 bases and J by 9 bases, leaving 17 bases between them. Germline V CDR1 and CDR2: LGHNA, YSLEER. The CDR3 runs 16 residues.